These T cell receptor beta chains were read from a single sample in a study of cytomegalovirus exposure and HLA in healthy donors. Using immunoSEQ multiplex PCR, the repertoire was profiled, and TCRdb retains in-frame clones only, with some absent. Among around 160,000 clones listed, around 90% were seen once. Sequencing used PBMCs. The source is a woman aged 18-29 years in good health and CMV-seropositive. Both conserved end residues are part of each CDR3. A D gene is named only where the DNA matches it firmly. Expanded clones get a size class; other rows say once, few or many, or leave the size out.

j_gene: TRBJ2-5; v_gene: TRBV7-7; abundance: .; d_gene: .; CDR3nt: TGTGCCAGCAGCCCCATATCCCCGGCGCAGGACCAAGAGACCCAGTACTTC; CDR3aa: CASSPISPAQDQETQYF
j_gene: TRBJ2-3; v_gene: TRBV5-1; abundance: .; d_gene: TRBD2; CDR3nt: TGCGCCAGCAGCTTGGGGTCTAGCGGTCCGGCAGATACGCAGTATTTT; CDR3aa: CASSLGSSGPADTQYF
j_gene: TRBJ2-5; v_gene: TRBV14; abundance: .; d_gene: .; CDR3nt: TGTGCCAGCAGCCCGATCGGAGAGACCCAGTACTTC; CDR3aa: CASSPIGETQYF
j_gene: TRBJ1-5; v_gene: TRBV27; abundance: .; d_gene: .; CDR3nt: TGTGCCAGCAGTTCCGTAGGGGCGGGGTTTAAGGGACAGCCCCAGCATTTT; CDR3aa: CASSSVGAGFKGQPQHF
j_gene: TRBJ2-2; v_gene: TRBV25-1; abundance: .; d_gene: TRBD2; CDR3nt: TGTGCCAGCAGGCATAGCGGGATGGCCGGGGAGCTGTTTTTT; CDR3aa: CASRHSGMAGELFF
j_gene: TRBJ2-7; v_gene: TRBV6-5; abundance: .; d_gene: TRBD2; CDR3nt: TGTGCCAGCAGTTACTGGTCTAGCGGGAACTACGAGCAGTACTTC; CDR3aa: CASSYWSSGNYEQYF
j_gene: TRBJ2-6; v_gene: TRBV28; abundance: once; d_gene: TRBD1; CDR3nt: TGTGCCAGCAGTTTGTTCTACAGGGGGCGCCGACATACCTCTGGGGCCAACGTCCTGACTTTC; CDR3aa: CASSLFYRGRRHTSGANVLTF
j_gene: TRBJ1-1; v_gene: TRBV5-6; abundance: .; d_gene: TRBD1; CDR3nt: TGTGCCAGCAGCTTGGTGGACAGGCCGAACACTGAAGCTTTCTTT; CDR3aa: CASSLVDRPNTEAFF
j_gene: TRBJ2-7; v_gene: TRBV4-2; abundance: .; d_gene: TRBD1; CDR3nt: TGTGCCAGCAGCCAGGGACAGGGGGAGTACGAGCAGTACTTC; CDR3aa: CASSQGQGEYEQYF
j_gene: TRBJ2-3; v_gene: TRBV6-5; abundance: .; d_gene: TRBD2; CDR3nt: TGTGCCAGCAGTTACTCGGGACTAGCGAGTGCAGATACGCAGTATTTT; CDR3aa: CASSYSGLASADTQYF
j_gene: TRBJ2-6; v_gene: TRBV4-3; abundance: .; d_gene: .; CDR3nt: TGCGCCAGCAGCAGGGGAAATGGGGCCAACGTCCTGACTTTC; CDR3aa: CASSRGNGANVLTF
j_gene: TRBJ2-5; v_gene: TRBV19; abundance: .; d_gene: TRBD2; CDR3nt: TGTGCCAGTAGTGTAACTAGCGTCCGGGGGGAGACCCAGTACTTC; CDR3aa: CASSVTSVRGETQYF
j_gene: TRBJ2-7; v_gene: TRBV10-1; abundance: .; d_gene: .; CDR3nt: TGCGCCAGCAGTGGATCAAGAGCGTCTCCCTACGAGCAGTACTTC; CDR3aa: CASSGSRASPYEQYF
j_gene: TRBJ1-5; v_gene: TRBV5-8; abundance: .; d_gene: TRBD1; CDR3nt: TGTGCCAGCAGCTTGGACAGGGGGTGGACCAATCAGCCCCAGCATTTT; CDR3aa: CASSLDRGWTNQPQHF
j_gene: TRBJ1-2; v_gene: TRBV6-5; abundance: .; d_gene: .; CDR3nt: TGTGCCAGCAGTTACTCGAGGGGGTGGAACTATGGCTACACCTTC; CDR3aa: CASSYSRGWNYGYTF
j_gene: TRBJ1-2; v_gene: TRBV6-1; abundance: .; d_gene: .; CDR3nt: TGTGCCAGCAGTGCGGATCGCAGGGGCTACACCTTC; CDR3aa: CASSADRRGYTF
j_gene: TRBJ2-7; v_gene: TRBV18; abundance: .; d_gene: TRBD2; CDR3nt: TGTGCCAGCTCTGTATATAGCGGGGGCCACGAGCAGTACTTC; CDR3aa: CASSVYSGGHEQYF
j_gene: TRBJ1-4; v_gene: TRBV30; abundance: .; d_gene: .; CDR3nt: TGTGCCTGGAGCTGGGAGGAGGGCGGAAAACTGTTTTTT; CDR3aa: CAWSWEEGGKLFF
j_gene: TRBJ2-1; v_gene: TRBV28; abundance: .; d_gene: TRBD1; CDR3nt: TGTGCCAGCAGCCCCCCCGGGACAGCCATCTCCTACAATGAGCAGTTCTTC; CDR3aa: CASSPPGTAISYNEQFF
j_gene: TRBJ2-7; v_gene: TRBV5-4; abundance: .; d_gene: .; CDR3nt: TGTGCCAGCCACCCCCGCGGCTCCTACGAGCAGTACTTC; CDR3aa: CASHPRGSYEQYF
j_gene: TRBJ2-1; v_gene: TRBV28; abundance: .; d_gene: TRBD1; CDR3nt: TGTGCCAGCAGTCCGCGGACAGGGGGCATTGATGAGCAGTTCTTC; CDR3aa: CASSPRTGGIDEQFF
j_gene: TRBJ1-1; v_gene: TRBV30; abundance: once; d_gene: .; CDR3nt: TGTGCCTGGAGTCCCCCAGGGTTCGTCACTGAAGCTTTCTTT; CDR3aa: CAWSPPGFVTEAFF
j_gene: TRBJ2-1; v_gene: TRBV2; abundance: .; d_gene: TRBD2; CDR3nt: TGTGCCAGCAGTGAAGCTCCTGGGCGGGAGTTCCATGAGCAGTTCTTC; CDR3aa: CASSEAPGREFHEQFF
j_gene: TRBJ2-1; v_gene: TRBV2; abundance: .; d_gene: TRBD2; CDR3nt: TGTGCCAGCTCAAGGACTAGCGGTCAAAATGAGCAGTTCTTC; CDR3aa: CASSRTSGQNEQFF
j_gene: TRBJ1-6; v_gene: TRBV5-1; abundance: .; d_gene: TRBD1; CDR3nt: TGCGCCAGCAGCTCGGGACAGGGCCTCAGCTCCTATAATTCACCCCTCCACTTT; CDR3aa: CASSSGQGLSSYNSPLHF
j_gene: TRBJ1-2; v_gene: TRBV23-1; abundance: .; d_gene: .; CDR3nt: TGCGCCAGCTTAAGGGGTGGCAACTATGGCTACACCTTC; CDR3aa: CASLRGGNYGYTF
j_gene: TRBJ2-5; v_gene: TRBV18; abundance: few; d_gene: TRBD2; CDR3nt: TGTGCCAGCTCACTCGGACTAGCGGGAACGGAGACCCAGTACTTC; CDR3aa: CASSLGLAGTETQYF
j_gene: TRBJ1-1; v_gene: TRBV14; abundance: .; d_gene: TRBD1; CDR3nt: TGTGCCAGCAGCCTTCGACAGGGGGTCAACACTGAAGCTTTCTTT; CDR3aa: CASSLRQGVNTEAFF